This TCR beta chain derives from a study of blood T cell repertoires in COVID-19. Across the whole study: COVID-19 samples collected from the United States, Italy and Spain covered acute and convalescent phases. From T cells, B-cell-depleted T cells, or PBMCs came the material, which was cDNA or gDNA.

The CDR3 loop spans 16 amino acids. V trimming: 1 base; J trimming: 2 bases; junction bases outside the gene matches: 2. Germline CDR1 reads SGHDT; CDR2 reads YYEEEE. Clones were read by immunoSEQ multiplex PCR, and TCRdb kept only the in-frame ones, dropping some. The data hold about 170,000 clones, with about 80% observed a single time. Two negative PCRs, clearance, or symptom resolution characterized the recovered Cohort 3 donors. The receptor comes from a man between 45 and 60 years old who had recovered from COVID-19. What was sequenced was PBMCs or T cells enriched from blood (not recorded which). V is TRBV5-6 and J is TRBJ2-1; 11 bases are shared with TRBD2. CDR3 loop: CASSLLAGGTYNEQFF. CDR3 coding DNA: TGTGCCAGCAGCTTGCTAGCGGGGGGAACCTACAATGAGCAGTTCTTC.